The rows below give T cell receptor beta chains drawn from one sample of a study of T cell changes during pregnancy in multiple sclerosis. This table comes from immunoSEQ multiplex PCR, and its TCRdb copy is limited to in-frame clones, with some not included. The table includes approximately 30,000 clones, about 93% detected once. The material sequenced was CD4+ T cells from peripheral blood mononuclear cells, taken after pregnancy. The receptors come from a female donor with multiple sclerosis, enrolled in a pregnancy study. Each CDR3 is given with its conserved first and last residue. D genes are given only for firm matches. Clone size, where shown, is once, few, many, or a class for clones that have expanded.

V gene,J gene,clone size,D gene,CDR3 DNA,CDR3 protein
TRBV27,TRBJ2-2,NA,NA,TGTGCCAGCACCCTTCGAGTTTTCCAGGCGAGCACCGGGGAGCTGTTTTTT,CASTLRVFQASTGELFF
TRBV5-5,TRBJ2-7,NA,TRBD2,TGTGCCAGCAGCTTGGCCTTAGCGGGGCGTTCCTACGAGCAGTACTTC,CASSLALAGRSYEQYF
TRBV11-2,TRBJ2-7,NA,TRBD2,TGTGCCAGCAGCTTCGCTAGCGGTTACGAGCAGTACTTC,CASSFASGYEQYF
TRBV5-6,TRBJ1-1,NA,TRBD1,TGTGCCAGCAGCTTGGCCAGCAGGGGGATGTTAACTGAAGCTTTCTTT,CASSLASRGMLTEAFF
TRBV6-5,TRBJ1-2,NA,TRBD1,TGTGCCAGCAGTTATCAACCAGGGGGTCTCAACTATGGCTACACCTTC,CASSYQPGGLNYGYTF
TRBV4-2,TRBJ1-4,NA,NA,TGTGCCAGCAGCCAAGGCGGGGGGCGGGCGTCGGTAAAACTGTTTTTT,CASSQGGGRASVKLFF
TRBV7-9,TRBJ2-5,NA,NA,TGTGCCAGCAGCTTAGCGCAGTTGCGGGGCGTTGGTTGGGAGACCCAGTACTTC,CASSLAQLRGVGWETQYF
TRBV30,TRBJ1-6,NA,NA,TGTGCCTGGAGTGTACAGGAGATTAATAATTCACCCCTCCACTTT,CAWSVQEINNSPLHF
TRBV30,TRBJ1-2,NA,TRBD1,TGTGCCTGGACCCAGGTGGGGACAGGACGATATGGCTACACCTTC,CAWTQVGTGRYGYTF
TRBV5-1,TRBJ2-5,NA,TRBD1,TGCGCCAGCAGCTTGTCCCCGACAGGGGATGAGACCCAGTACTTC,CASSLSPTGDETQYF
TRBV4-2,TRBJ1-1,NA,NA,TGTGCCAGCAATGTGGGGGCGCCGATGAACACTGAAGCTTTCTTT,CASNVGAPMNTEAFF
TRBV6-1,TRBJ1-5,NA,NA,TGTGCCAGCAGTGAATCCGGGGGCAATCAGCCCCAGCATTTT,CASSESGGNQPQHF
TRBV6-5,TRBJ1-2,NA,NA,TGTGCCAGCAGTTACGTCGGGACAAACTATGGCCACACCTTC,CASSYVGTNYGHTF
TRBV6-6,TRBJ1-1,once,TRBD1,TGTGCCAGCAGTCCGACAGGGAAGAACACTGAAGCTTTCTTT,CASSPTGKNTEAFF
TRBV7-9,TRBJ1-1,NA,NA,TGTGCCAGCAGCTTAAATCTAATGCAGGGGAGGGGGAACACTGAAGCTTTCTTT,CASSLNLMQGRGNTEAFF
TRBV4-2,TRBJ1-2,NA,NA,TGTGCCAGCAGCCAAGGGAGCTCGGGCTACACCTTC,CASSQGSSGYTF
TRBV5-4,TRBJ1-6,few,NA,TGTGCCAGCAGCTTGGGCGGGGTGAATTCACCCCTCCACTTT,CASSLGGVNSPLHF
TRBV11-3,TRBJ2-3,NA,TRBD2,TGTGCCAGCAGCGACCGACTGGGCGGGAGATCAGATACGCAGTATTTT,CASSDRLGGRSDTQYF
TRBV19,TRBJ1-5,NA,NA,TGTGCCAGTAGTATACAGGGTGTGGTCAATCAGCCCCAGCATTTT,CASSIQGVVNQPQHF
TRBV5-1,TRBJ1-2,NA,NA,TGCGCCAGCAGCTTGAACAGCTTATCGACGGATGGCTACACCTTC,CASSLNSLSTDGYTF
TRBV5-1,TRBJ2-5,NA,TRBD1,TGCGCCAGCAGCTTGGAGGGACAGGGAAAGGGAGAGACCCAGTACTTC,CASSLEGQGKGETQYF
TRBV5-1,TRBJ2-2,NA,TRBD2,TGCGCCAGCAGCTCGGGACTAGCGAACACCGGGGAGCTGTTTTTT,CASSSGLANTGELFF
TRBV19,TRBJ2-5,few,NA,TGTGCCAGTCGGGGGGCCGGAGAGACCCAGTACTTC,CASRGAGETQYF
TRBV18,TRBJ1-2,NA,NA,TGTGCCAGCTCACCAGAGGCGGTCCCGGGAGGCTACACCTTC,CASSPEAVPGGYTF
TRBV19,TRBJ2-7,NA,NA,TGTGCCAGTAGGCAGGGGAAGCTCCTCGACGAGCAGTACTTC,CASRQGKLLDEQYF
TRBV9,TRBJ1-5,once,NA,TGTGCCAGCAGCGTTTCCTCTACGAATCAGCCCCAGCATTTT,CASSVSSTNQPQHF
TRBV4-2,TRBJ1-5,NA,TRBD1,TGTGCCAGCAGCCAACCGGGACAGACAAATCAGCCCCAGCATTTT,CASSQPGQTNQPQHF
TRBV30,TRBJ1-1,NA,NA,TGTGCCTGGTCGGGGGGAGGGAGCACTGAAGCTTTCTTT,CAWSGGGSTEAFF
TRBV2,TRBJ1-2,NA,NA,TGTGCCAGCAGTCCTGACAGAATCTTCTATGGCTACACCTTC,CASSPDRIFYGYTF
TRBV7-8,TRBJ1-5,NA,NA,TGTGCCAGCAGCTTGTCAGGGATTCGGCAGCCCCAGCATTTT,CASSLSGIRQPQHF
TRBV10-3,TRBJ1-3,NA,NA,TGTGCCATCAGTGAGTCGAACAGGGTTGGAAACACCATATATTTT,CAISESNRVGNTIYF
TRBV5-1,TRBJ2-7,NA,NA,TGCGCCAGCAGCTTGGAGGGACATATTCCTAGCGGGCAGTACTTC,CASSLEGHIPSGQYF
TRBV5-1,TRBJ1-1,NA,NA,TGCGCCAGCAGCTCCAGGTTGTACGGTGAAGCTTTCTTT,CASSSRLYGEAFF
TRBV19,TRBJ2-3,NA,TRBD2,TGTGCCAGTAGTATAAGCGGGGGGCAGGATACGCAGTATTTT,CASSISGGQDTQYF
TRBV13,TRBJ2-2,NA,NA,TGTGCCAGCAGCTTAGGCCGAGTAGTTTTCGGGGAGCTGTTTTTT,CASSLGRVVFGELFF
TRBV7-2,TRBJ2-1,once,TRBD2,TGTGCCAGCAGCTCCACCCCCCAAACTAGCGGAGGGAGTGAGCAGTTCTTC,CASSSTPQTSGGSEQFF
TRBV19,TRBJ1-3,NA,NA,TGTGCCAGTAGTCGGGACAACTCTGGAAACACCATATATTTT,CASSRDNSGNTIYF
TRBV14,TRBJ2-1,NA,TRBD2,TGTGCCAGCAGCCAAGATTCGACCCGGGGGGGCCTGTACAATGAGCAGTTCTTC,CASSQDSTRGGLYNEQFF
TRBV28,TRBJ1-2,NA,NA,TGTGCCAGCAGCCAAGGCAGGGTGGGGGGCTACACCTTC,CASSQGRVGGYTF
TRBV5-8,TRBJ2-1,once,TRBD1,TGTGCCAGCAGCTTTGGGACAGGGATTGACAATGAGCAGTTCTTC,CASSFGTGIDNEQFF
TRBV5-1,TRBJ2-7,few,NA,TGCGCCAGCAGCTTGGACAGACGCTCCTACGAGCAGTACTTC,CASSLDRRSYEQYF
TRBV4-2,TRBJ1-1,once,NA,TGTGCCAGCAGCCAAGTGGGGGGTAGGCCTGAAGCTTTCTTT,CASSQVGGRPEAFF
TRBV30,TRBJ1-3,NA,NA,TGTGCCTGGAGTGTGTCAGCGGGAGTCTCTGGAAACACCATATATTTT,CAWSVSAGVSGNTIYF
TRBV4-1,TRBJ1-4,NA,TRBD1,TGCGCCAGCAGCCAAGACTGGGGACAGGGAACTGAAAAACTGTTTTTT,CASSQDWGQGTEKLFF
TRBV5-1,TRBJ1-1,NA,NA,TGCGCCAGCAGCTTGGCTCCGACAGGGAACACTGAAGCTTTCTTT,CASSLAPTGNTEAFF
TRBV9,TRBJ1-2,NA,TRBD1,TGTGCCAGCAGCGGAGGGGGCGCGGTCCCTACTGGGGGCTACACCTTC,CASSGGGAVPTGGYTF
TRBV30,TRBJ2-7,NA,TRBD2,TGTGCCTGGAGGGGACTAGCGGGGGGGGGCGAGCAGTACTTC,CAWRGLAGGGEQYF
TRBV27,TRBJ1-1,NA,NA,TGTGCCATAGCAAAGGATGTCTTGAACACTGAAGCTTTCTTT,CAIAKDVLNTEAFF
TRBV19,TRBJ1-3,NA,NA,TGTGCCAGCATCTCCCGGGGGAGTGGAAACACCATATATTTT,CASISRGSGNTIYF
TRBV19,TRBJ1-2,NA,NA,TGTGCCAGTAGTATGTCAGGAAGCTATGGCTACACCTTC,CASSMSGSYGYTF
TRBV25-1,TRBJ2-5,NA,TRBD2,TGTGCCAGCAGTGATAGCAAAGCGGGGGAGACCCAGTACTTC,CASSDSKAGETQYF
TRBV30,TRBJ1-3,NA,NA,TGTGCCTGGACGAGCTCTGGAAACACCATATATTTT,CAWTSSGNTIYF
TRBV9,TRBJ2-3,NA,TRBD1,TGTGCCAGCAGCGTACGGACAGGACCCACAGATACGCAGTATTTT,CASSVRTGPTDTQYF
TRBV7-2,TRBJ1-3,NA,NA,TGTGCCAGCAGCCCCCTCGCAGGGTCTGGAAACACCATATATTTT,CASSPLAGSGNTIYF
TRBV5-1,TRBJ1-5,NA,NA,TGCGCCAGCAGCTTGAACGGGGGATCAAATCAGCCCCAGCATTTT,CASSLNGGSNQPQHF
TRBV10-3,TRBJ2-7,NA,NA,TGTGCCATCAGTGCTTCCAACGGAGCCCCTTACGAGCAGTACTTC,CAISASNGAPYEQYF
TRBV6-5,TRBJ1-2,NA,NA,TGTGCCACAAAAGACAGCGCAGCTAACTATGGCTACACCTTC,CATKDSAANYGYTF
TRBV6-5,TRBJ1-1,NA,NA,TGTGCCAGCAGCCACCTCCGGGAAGCTTTCTTT,CASSHLREAFF
TRBV4-2,TRBJ2-1,NA,TRBD2,TGTGCCAGCAGCCAAGTACTAGCGGGGGGTTACAATGAGCAGTTCTTC,CASSQVLAGGYNEQFF